Listed here is a single TCR beta chain. The antigen remains undetermined. Only in-frame clones appear in the TCRdb table, and some are missing; sequencing was by immunoSEQ multiplex PCR. The table lists 90,000 to 120,000 clones, roughly nine tenths of them singletons, with roughly 1.2% in the top ten. CDR1 is WSHSY, CDR2 SAAADI, per germline. Trimming stripped 3 bases from V and 13 bases from J, with 16 bases between. There are 13 residues in the CDR3. This record belongs to a study of T cell responses to AZD1222 COVID-19 vaccine. The study, taken as a whole, reports: Baseline seropositivity characterized only a handful of AZD1222 recipients. The repertoires were collected only after the peak T cell response. Within unmutated variant regions lay the reported targets of nearly half of spike-specific TCRs.

The rearrangement links TRBV10-2 to TRBJ2-1; perhaps TRBD1 as D (6 bases). The sequence was obtained from an adult in good health. The input for sequencing was peripheral blood, taken on day 0 of AZD1222 vaccination. The CDR3 region is CASSDQLQGRQFF. The DNA for the CDR3 is TGCGCCAGCAGTGACCAACTACAGGGTAGACAGTTCTTC.